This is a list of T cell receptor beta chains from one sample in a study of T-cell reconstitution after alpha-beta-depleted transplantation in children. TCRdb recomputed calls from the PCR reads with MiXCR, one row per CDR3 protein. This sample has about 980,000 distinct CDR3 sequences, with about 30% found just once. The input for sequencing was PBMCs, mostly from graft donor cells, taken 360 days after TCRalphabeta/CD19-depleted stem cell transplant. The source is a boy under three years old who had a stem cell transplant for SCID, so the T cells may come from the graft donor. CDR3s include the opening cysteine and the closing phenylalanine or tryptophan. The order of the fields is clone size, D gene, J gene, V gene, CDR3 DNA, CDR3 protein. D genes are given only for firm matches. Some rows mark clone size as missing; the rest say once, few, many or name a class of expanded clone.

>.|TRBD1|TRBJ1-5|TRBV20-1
TGCAGTGCTGGTCGGACAGGGATTAGGGCCATGAGTCAGCCCCAGCATTTT
CSAGRTGIRAMSQPQHF
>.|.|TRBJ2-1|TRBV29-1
TGCAGCGTTGAAGATCTACAGCCCTTCTACAATGAGCAGTTCTTC
CSVEDLQPFYNEQFF
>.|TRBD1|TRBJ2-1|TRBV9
TGTGCCAGCAGCGCCGGGACAGGGCAGTTCTTC
CASSAGTGQFF
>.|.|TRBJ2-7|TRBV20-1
TGCAGTGCGCGGAAGGGGGGGTCCGAGCAGTACTTC
CSARKGGSEQYF
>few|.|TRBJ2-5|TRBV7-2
TGTGCCAGCAGCCAAGGTCAGGAGGGAGAGACCCAGTACTTC
CASSQGQEGETQYF
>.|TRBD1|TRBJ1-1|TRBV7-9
TGTGCCAGCAGCTCGACAGGGGTCGGAGCTTTCTTT
CASSSTGVGAFF
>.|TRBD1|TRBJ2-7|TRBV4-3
TGCGCCAGCAGCCTCTGGGACAGGGAGGACTACGAGCAGTACTTC
CASSLWDREDYEQYF
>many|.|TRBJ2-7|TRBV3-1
TGTGCCAGCAGCCAAGAGGTGAGCTCCTACGAGCAGTACTTC
CASSQEVSSYEQYF
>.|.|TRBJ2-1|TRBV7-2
TGTGCCAGCAGCTTAGGGCCCCCGGGGGATGAGCAGTTCTTC
CASSLGPPGDEQFF
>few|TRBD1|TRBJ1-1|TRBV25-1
TGTGCCAGCAGTGAGGACAACAGGGGGGGCACTGAAGCTTTCTTT
CASSEDNRGGTEAFF
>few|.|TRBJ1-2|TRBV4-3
TGCGCCAGCAGCGCTAGTTGGCGGGGGACTGACGGCTACACCTTC
CASSASWRGTDGYTF
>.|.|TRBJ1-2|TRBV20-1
TGCAGTGCTATTTGGGGTTTCTATGGCTACACCTTC
CSAIWGFYGYTF
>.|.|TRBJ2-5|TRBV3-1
TGTGCCAGCAGCCAAGGGGTTGGGACCCGCTCGTACTTC
CASSQGVGTRSYF
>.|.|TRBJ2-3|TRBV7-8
TGTGCCAGCAGCTTTTTCCTAGATACGCAGTATTTT
CASSFFLDTQYF
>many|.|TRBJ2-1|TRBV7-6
TGTGCCAGCAGCTTAGCAGGGGCTGGAGAGCAGTTCTTC
CASSLAGAGEQFF
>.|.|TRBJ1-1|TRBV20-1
TGCAGTGCTAGAGCAAGGGCGGAAGAAGCTTTCTTT
CSARARAEEAFF
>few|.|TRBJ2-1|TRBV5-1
TGCGCCAGCAGCTTGGACACCAACAGCCAGCAGCAGTTCTTC
CASSLDTNSQQQFF
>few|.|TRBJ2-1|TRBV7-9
TGTGCCAGCAGCTTAATCCTAGGTCCTGAGCAGTTCTTC
CASSLILGPEQFF
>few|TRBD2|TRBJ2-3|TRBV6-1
TGTGCCAGCAGACCCTCCCCACTAGCGGCCAGCACAGATACGCAGTATTTT
CASRPSPLAASTDTQYF
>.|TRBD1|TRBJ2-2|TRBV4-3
TGCGCCAGCAGCCACAAAAACAGGGGAATCGGGGAGCTGTTTTTT
CASSHKNRGIGELFF
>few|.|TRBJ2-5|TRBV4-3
TGCGCCAGCAGCCAAGATCGCAGAGAGACCCAGTACTTC
CASSQDRRETQYF
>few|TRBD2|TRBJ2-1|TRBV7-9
TGTGCCAGCAGCTTCTATCGGGGGGGGCTCTCAGATGAGCAGTTCTTC
CASSFYRGGLSDEQFF
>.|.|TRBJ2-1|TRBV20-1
TGCAGTGCCATAGAGGTGGGGTTGACTCGGTTCTTC
CSAIEVGLTRFF
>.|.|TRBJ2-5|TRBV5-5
TGTGCCAGCAGACCACGGGGGCCCACCCAAGAGACCCAGTACTTC
CASRPRGPTQETQYF
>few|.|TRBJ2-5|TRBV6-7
TGTGCCAGCAGGTTGCACTCGCGGGGCAGCCAAGAGACCCAGTACTTC
CASRLHSRGSQETQYF
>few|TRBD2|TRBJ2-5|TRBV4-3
TGCGCCAGCAGCCAGAGAGCCGGGACTAGCGGTGCACAAGAGACCCAGTACTTC
CASSQRAGTSGAQETQYF
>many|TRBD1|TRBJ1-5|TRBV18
TGTGCCAGCTCACCAGACAGGGGAGGCAATCAGCCCCAGCATTTT
CASSPDRGGNQPQHF
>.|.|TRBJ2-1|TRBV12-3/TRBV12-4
TGTGCCAGCATCCAGGGCGGGGTGGGCAATGAGCAGTTCTTC
CASIQGGVGNEQFF
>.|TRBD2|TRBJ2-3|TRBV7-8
TGTGCCAGCAGCCCTAGCTGGGGGGGTCAACGAACAGATACGCAGTATTTT
CASSPSWGGQRTDTQYF
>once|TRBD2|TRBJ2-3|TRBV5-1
TGCGCCAGCAGCTTGGCAGGGAGGGCCCCAGATACGCAGTATTTT
CASSLAGRAPDTQYF
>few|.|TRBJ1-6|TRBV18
TGTGCCAGCTCCCTCCCGGGGTCACCCCTCCACTTT
CASSLPGSPLHF
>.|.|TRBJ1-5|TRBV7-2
TGTGCCAGCAGCGATGGACTGGATAGCAATCAGCCCCAGCATTTT
CASSDGLDSNQPQHF
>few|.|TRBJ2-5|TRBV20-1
TGCAGTGCTGTGGGGGAAGAGACCCAGTACTTC
CSAVGEETQYF
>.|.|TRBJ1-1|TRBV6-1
TGTGCCAGCAGCGCAATTAAGAAACAGGGCCCGATGATGAACACTGAAGCTTTCTTT
CASSAIKKQGPMMNTEAFF
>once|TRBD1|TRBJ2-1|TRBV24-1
TGTGCCACCAGTGATTTCGGGACAGGGGCATACAATGAGCAGTTCTTC
CATSDFGTGAYNEQFF
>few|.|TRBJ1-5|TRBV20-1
TGCAGTGCTAGAGGCGGTTATGGAGAGGGCAATCAGCCCCAGCATTTT
CSARGGYGEGNQPQHF
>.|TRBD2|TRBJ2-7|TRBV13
TGTGCCAGCAGCCCGAACCGGGGACTAGCGGGGGCCCGCTCCTACGAGCAGTACTTC
CASSPNRGLAGARSYEQYF
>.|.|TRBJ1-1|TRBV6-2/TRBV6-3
TGTGCCAGCAGTTACATCAGCGCGAACACTGAAGCTTTCTTT
CASSYISANTEAFF
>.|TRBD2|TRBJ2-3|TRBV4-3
TGCGCCAGCAGCCCGGCAAAGTCGGGGGGGCCGCTAGATACGCAGTATTTT
CASSPAKSGGPLDTQYF
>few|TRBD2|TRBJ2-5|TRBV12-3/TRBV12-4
TGTGCCAGCGGTCACCGGAGGACTAGCGGGGGTATAATACAAGAGACCCAGTACTTC
CASGHRRTSGGIIQETQYF
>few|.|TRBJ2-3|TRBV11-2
TGTGCCAGCAGCTTACGGGGGCCAACTAGCACAGATACGCAGTATTTT
CASSLRGPTSTDTQYF
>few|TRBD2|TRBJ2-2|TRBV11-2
TGTGCCAGCAGCCGCGGGGGGAAACTCGCCGGGGAGCTGTTTTTT
CASSRGGKLAGELFF
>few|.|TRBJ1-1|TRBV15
TGTGCCACCAGCACGCAACAGGGTTCAGGAGCTTTCTTT
CATSTQQGSGAFF
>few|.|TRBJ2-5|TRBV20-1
TGCAGTGTGCCGACTTTGTACCAAGAGACCCAGTACTTC
CSVPTLYQETQYF
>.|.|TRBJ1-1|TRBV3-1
TGTGCCAGCAGCCCAAAGAACGGTAGGGACACTGAAGCTTTCTTT
CASSPKNGRDTEAFF
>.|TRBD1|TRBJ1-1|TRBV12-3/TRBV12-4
TGTGCCAGCAGCAAACAGGGGTGGGGCGACACTGAAGCTTTCTTT
CASSKQGWGDTEAFF
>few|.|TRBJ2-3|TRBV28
TGTGCCAGCAGTTTAAGGCCCAGGGCGAGGGCCGCAGATACGCAGTATTTT
CASSLRPRARAADTQYF
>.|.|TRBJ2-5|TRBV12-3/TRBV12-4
TGTGCCAGCAGTTTATGGCAAGGGGGGAAAGAGACCCAGTACTTC
CASSLWQGGKETQYF
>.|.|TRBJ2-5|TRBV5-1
TGCGCCAGCAGACTAATGGGGGGGCCTGAAGAGACCCAGTACTTC
CASRLMGGPEETQYF
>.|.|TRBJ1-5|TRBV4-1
TGCGCCAGCAGCCAATGGGGGACGGCAGGGACCTATAGCAATCAGCCCCAGCATTTT
CASSQWGTAGTYSNQPQHF
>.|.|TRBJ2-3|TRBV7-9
TGTGCCAGCAGCTCCTCATCCGCCTGGGATACGCAGTATTTT
CASSSSSAWDTQYF
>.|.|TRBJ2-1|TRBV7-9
TGTGCCAGCAGTCGATATGAGCAGTTCTTC
CASSRYEQFF
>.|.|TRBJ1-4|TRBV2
TGTGCCAGCAGTGATTACGGGGGAGCTAATGAAAAACTGTTTTTT
CASSDYGGANEKLFF
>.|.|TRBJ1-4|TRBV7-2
TGTGCCAGCAGCTTAATGGGGGGATACGCAACTAATGAAAAACTGTTTTTT
CASSLMGGYATNEKLFF
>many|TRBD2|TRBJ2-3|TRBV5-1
TGCGCCAGCAGCCCCGGGAGGATCGAGGTAGATACGCAGTATTTT
CASSPGRIEVDTQYF